One and the same sample provided the 7 T cell receptor beta chains below, sequenced in a study of early T cells in non-severe SARS-CoV-2 infection. MiXCR was run by TCRdb on the 5' RACE reads, yielding one entry per CDR3 protein. The data contain 35,000 to 45,000 distinct CDR3 sequences, around 5% of them seen just once; the ten biggest clones take up around 27%. The sample was whole blood. The receptors originated from an adult who was a healthcare worker with PCR-confirmed SARS-CoV-2 infection or an uninfected control (not recorded which).

This clonotype has ten or more counts. The gene calls are TRBV7-8 and TRBJ1-1, with D unresolved. V was pared by 5 bases and J by 8 bases, with 12 bases between. The germline V gene encodes CDR1 SGHVS and CDR2 FQNEAQ. The CDR3 loop spans 12 amino acids. CDR3 residues: CASSVGEEEAFF. In DNA form, the CDR3 reads TGTGCCAGCAGCGTGGGAGAGGAGGAAGCTTTCTTT.

This clonotype was found many times. V usage is TRBV6-5 and J usage is TRBJ2-7; 8 positions match TRBD2. The CDR3 loop spans 14 amino acids. Trimming at V came to 4 bases and at J to 2 bases, leaving 4 bases not matched to a gene. The germline V gene has CDR1 MNHEY and CDR2 SVGAGI. CDR3 region: CASSLGLEAYEQYF. The CDR3, as DNA: TGTGCCAGCAGTTTGGGACTAGAGGCCTACGAGCAGTACTTC.

This clonotype came up a few times. The chain carries TRBV29-1 and TRBJ2-1; 7 positions match TRBD2. In germline, CDR1 is SQVTM, CDR2 ANQGSEA. The CDR3 length is 14 residues. V was pared by 3 bases and J by 1 base, with 3 bases of the junction left unmatched. The CDR3 nucleotides read TGCAGCGTTGACCTTAGCGGGTCCTACAATGAGCAGTTCTTC. This codes for CSVDLSGSYNEQFF.

The chain is built from TRBV20-1 and TRBJ2-3; D ambiguous. CDR1 DFQATT and CDR2 SNEGSKA come from the germline V gene (reference sequence). The V end lost 3 bases, the J end lost 0 bases, and 10 bases lay between the germline ends. This CDR3 region has 14 residues. The CDR3 coding sequence is TGCAGTGCTAGGACACTAACTAGCACAGATACGCAGTATTTT. Translation gives CSARTLTSTDTQYF.

Comment on this clonotype: This may be a read error, as it is one base from a much larger clone. CDR3 DNA: TGTGCCAGCAGCTTACAGACAGGCAATGAGACCCAGTACTTC. This translates into CASSLQTGNETQYF. V gene TRBV7-2 combines with J gene TRBJ2-5; the D gene is possibly TRBD1 (6 bases). Deletions cut 2 bases from V and 5 bases from J, with 12 bases between. CDR1 is SGHTA and CDR2 is FQGNSA in the germline V gene. This CDR3 is 14 amino acids long. The variable domain in full, with the rest retrieved from reference TRBV7-2 and TRBJ2-5, is GAGVSQSPSNKVTEKGKDVELRCDPISGHTALYWYRQSLGQGLEFLIYFQGNSAPDKSGLPSDRFSAERTGGSVSTLTIQRTQQEDSAVYLCASSLQTGNETQYFGPGTRLLVL.

This clonotype was seen repeatedly, ten times or more. This chain uses TRBV30 with TRBJ2-1, with 10 bases fitting TRBD2. The junction had 8 bases not matched to a gene; V was cut back by 8 bases and J by 10 bases. CDR1 is GTSNPN and CDR2 is SVGIG in the germline V gene (reference sequence). This CDR3 contains 12 residues. CDR3 protein: CAGITSGVEQFF. For the CDR3, the DNA is TGTGCCGGGATTACTAGCGGGGTCGAGCAGTTCTTC.

This clonotype was counted ten times or more. V and J are TRBV5-1 and TRBJ2-7; TRBD1 is a possible D gene (5 bases). The germline V and J ends were trimmed by 1 base and 1 base, with 12 bases remaining between them. The CDR3 extends over 15 amino acids. Germline V lookup: CDR1 SGHRS, CDR2 YFSETQ. CDR3 DNA sequence: TGCGCCAGCAGCTTGAGTTCAAGGGGATCCTACGAGCAGTACTTC. It is translated as CASSLSSRGSYEQYF. The full variable domain, completed using reference TRBV5-1 and TRBJ2-7, is KAGVTQTPRYLIKTRGQQVTLSCSPISGHRSVSWYQQTPGQGLQFLFEYFSETQRNKGNFPGRFSGRQFSNSRSEMNVSTLELGDSALYLCASSLSSRGSYEQYFGPGTRLTVT.